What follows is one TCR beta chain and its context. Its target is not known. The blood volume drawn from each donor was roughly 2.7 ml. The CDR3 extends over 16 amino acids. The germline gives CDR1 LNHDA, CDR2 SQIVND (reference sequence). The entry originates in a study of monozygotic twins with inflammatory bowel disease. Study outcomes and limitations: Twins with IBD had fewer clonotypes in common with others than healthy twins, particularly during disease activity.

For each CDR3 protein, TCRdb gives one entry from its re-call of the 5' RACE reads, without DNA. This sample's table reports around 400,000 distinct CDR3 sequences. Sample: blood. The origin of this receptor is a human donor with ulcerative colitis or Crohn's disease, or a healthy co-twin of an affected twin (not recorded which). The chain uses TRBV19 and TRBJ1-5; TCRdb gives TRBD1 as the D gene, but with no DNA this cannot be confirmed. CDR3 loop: CASIPDSRLSNQPQHF.